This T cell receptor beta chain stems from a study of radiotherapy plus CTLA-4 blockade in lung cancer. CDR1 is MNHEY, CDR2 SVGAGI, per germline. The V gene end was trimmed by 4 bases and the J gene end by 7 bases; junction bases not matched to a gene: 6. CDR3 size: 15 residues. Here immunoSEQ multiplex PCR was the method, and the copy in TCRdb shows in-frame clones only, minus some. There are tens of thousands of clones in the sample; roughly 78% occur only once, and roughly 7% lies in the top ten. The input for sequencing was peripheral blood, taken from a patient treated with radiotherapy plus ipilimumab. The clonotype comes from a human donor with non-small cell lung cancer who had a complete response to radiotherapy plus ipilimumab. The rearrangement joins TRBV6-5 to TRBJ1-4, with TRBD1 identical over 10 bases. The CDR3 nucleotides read TGTGCCAGCAGTTTGACAGGGGGCTTTGGTGAAAAACTGTTTTTT. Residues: CASSLTGGFGEKLFF.